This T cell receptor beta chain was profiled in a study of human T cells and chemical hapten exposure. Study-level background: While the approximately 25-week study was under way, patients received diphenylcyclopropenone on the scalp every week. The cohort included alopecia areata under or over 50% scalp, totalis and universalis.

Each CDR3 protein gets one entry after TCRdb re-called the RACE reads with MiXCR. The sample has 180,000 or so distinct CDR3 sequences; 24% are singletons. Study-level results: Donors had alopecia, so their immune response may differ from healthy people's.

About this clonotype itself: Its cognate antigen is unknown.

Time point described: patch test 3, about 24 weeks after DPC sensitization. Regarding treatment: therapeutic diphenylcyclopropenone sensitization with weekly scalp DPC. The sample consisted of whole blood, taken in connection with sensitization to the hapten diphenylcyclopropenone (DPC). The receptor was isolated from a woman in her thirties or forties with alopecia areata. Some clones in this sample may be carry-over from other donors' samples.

CDR3 bases: TGTGCCAGCAGCTTGGTTGGGACAGGGGCAGGTGAAGCTTTCTTT. This codes for CASSLVGTGAGEAFF. V and J are TRBV5-6 and TRBJ1-1; 10 bases align to TRBD1. V was pared by 0 bases and J by 7 bases, with 6 bases of the junction left unmatched. The CDR3 is 15 residues long. The V gene's germline CDR1 is SGHDT and CDR2 YYEEEE.